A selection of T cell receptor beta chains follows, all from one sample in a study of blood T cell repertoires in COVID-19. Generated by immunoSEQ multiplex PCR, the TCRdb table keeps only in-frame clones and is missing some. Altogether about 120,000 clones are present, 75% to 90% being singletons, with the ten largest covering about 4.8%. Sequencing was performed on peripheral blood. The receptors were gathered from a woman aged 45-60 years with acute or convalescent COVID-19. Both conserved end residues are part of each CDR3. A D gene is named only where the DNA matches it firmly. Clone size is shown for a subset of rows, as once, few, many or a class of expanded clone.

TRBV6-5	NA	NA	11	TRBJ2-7	TGTGCCGCGACAGCCTCCTACGAGCAGTACTTC	CAATASYEQYF
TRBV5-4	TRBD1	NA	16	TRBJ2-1	TGTGCCAGCAGCTTACGGACAGGTCGCTCCTACAATGAGCAGTTCTTC	CASSLRTGRSYNEQFF
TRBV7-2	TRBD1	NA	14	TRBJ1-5	TGTGCCAGCAGCCGGACAGGGGGAAATCAGCCCCAGCATTTT	CASSRTGGNQPQHF
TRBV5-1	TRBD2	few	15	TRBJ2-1	TGCGCCAGCAGGGCGGGGGGCGTTTTCTACAATGAGCAGTTCTTC	CASRAGGVFYNEQFF
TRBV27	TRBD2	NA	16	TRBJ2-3	TGTGCCAGCAGCCCCCGAAGCGGGGGGAACACAGATACGCAGTATTTT	CASSPRSGGNTDTQYF
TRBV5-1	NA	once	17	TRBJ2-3	TGCGCCAGCAGCACCGGGACTGCCGGCCCTAGCACAGATACGCAGTATTTT	CASSTGTAGPSTDTQYF
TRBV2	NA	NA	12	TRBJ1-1	TGTGCCAGCAACAGGCTGAACACTGAAGCTTTCTTT	CASNRLNTEAFF
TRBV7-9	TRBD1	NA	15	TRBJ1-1	TGTGCCAGCAGCTTTTGGGACAGGGAGTACACTGAAGCTTTCTTT	CASSFWDREYTEAFF
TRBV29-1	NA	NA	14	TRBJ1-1	TGCAGCGTTGGGTCTTCGGGTGGCAACACTGAAGCTTTCTTT	CSVGSSGGNTEAFF
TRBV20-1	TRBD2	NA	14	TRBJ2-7	TGCAGTGCTAGTACTAGCGGGGGGAGCTACGAGCAGTACTTC	CSASTSGGSYEQYF
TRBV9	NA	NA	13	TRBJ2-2	TGTGCCAGCAGCGAGAGGGTAGGCGGGGAGCTGTTTTTT	CASSERVGGELFF
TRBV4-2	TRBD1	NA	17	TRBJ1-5	TGTGCCAGCAGTCCGAGGACAGGGGGGAGTGATTCTCAGCCCCAGCATTTT	CASSPRTGGSDSQPQHF
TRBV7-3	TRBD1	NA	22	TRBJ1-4	TGTGCCAGCAGTTCTCTAACCTACCCCCGGGACAGGGGGTGCCGAGGTAATGAAAAACTGTTTTTT	CASSSLTYPRDRGCRGNEKLFF
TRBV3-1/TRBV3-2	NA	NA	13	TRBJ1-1	TGTGCCAGCAGCCAAGAGACTATGGGTGGAGCTTTCTTT	CASSQETMGGAFF
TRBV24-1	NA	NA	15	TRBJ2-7	TGTGCCACCAGTGACCCCTCCCTACAGGGTGGCGAGCAGTACTTC	CATSDPSLQGGEQYF
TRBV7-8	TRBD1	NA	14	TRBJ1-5	TGTGCCAGCAGCTCACTCCAGGGGGCTCAGCCCCAGCATTTT	CASSSLQGAQPQHF
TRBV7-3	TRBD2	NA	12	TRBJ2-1	TGTGCCAGCGGACTCCAGCGGGAGTTATTGTTCTTC	CASGLQRELLFF
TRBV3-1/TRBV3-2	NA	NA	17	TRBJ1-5	TGTGCCAGCAGCCAAGAGGAGGGTATAGATAGCAATCAGCCCCAGCATTTT	CASSQEEGIDSNQPQHF
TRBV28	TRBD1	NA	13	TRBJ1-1	TGTGCCAGCAGCCTCACAGGGGGCGCTGAAGCTTTCTTT	CASSLTGGAEAFF
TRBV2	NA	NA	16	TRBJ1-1	TGTGCCAGCAGGGACCACATGGGACTTATGAACACTGAAGCTTTCTTT	CASRDHMGLMNTEAFF
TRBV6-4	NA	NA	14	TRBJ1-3	TGTGCCAGCAGCCACCTGACTTTAGGAAACACCATATATTTT	CASSHLTLGNTIYF
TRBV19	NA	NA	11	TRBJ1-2	TGTGCCACCCGACAGGACTATGGCTACACCTTC	CATRQDYGYTF
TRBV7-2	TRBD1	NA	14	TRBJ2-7	TGTGCCAGCAGTTCCGGGACAGGGCACTACGAGCAGTACTTC	CASSSGTGHYEQYF
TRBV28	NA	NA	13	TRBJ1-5	TGTGCCAGCAGGACAGCTCTTAATCAGCCCCAGCATTTT	CASRTALNQPQHF
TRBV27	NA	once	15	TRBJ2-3	TGTGCCAGCAGTCCCCGCACAGTCACCCCAGATACGCAGTATTTT	CASSPRTVTPDTQYF
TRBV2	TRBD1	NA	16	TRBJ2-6	TGTGCCAAAACCGGGACAGCACCTTCTGGGGCCAACGTCCTGACTTTC	CAKTGTAPSGANVLTF
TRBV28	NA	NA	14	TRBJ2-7	TGTGCCAGCAGTGCGGGTCCGCCCTCCTACGAGCAGTACTTC	CASSAGPPSYEQYF
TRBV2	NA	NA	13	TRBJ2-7	TGTGCCAGCAGAACAGGTCCATCGGGCGAGCAGTACTTC	CASRTGPSGEQYF
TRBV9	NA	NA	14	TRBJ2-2	TGTGCCAGCAGCGTAGGGGGGGACACCGGGGAGCTGTTTTTT	CASSVGGDTGELFF
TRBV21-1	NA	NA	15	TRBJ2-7	TGTGCCAGCACCCAGGGATCAGGGGCCAAGGACGAGCAGTACTTC	CASTQGSGAKDEQYF
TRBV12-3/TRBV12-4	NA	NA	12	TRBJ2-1	TGTGCCAGCAGTTCTCACAGGAATGAGCAGTTCTTC	CASSSHRNEQFF
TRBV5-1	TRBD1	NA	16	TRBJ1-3	TGCGCCAGCAGCACTACAGGGGGCATCTCTGGAAACACCATATATTTT	CASSTTGGISGNTIYF
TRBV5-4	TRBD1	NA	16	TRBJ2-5	TGTGCCAGCAGCTCCCCCGGGACAGGGGGCTTTGAGACCCAGTACTTC	CASSSPGTGGFETQYF
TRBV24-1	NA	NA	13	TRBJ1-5	TGTGCCACCAGTGGAAACCGCGGGCAGCCCCAGCATTTT	CATSGNRGQPQHF
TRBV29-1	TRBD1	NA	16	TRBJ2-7	TGCAGCGTCCAATCCAGGGGGACAGCGAGCTCCTACGAGCAGTACTTC	CSVQSRGTASSYEQYF
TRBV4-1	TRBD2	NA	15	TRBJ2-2	TGCGCCAGCAGCCTAGGGACTAGGAACACCGGGGAGCTGTTTTTT	CASSLGTRNTGELFF
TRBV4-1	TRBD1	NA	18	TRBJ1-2	TGCGCCAGCAGTCCGACCCCCGGGACAGGGGGCGCGTCCTATGGCTACACCTTC	CASSPTPGTGGASYGYTF
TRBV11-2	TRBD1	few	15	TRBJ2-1	TGTGCCAGCTGCATGGACAGGGGGTCCTACAATGAGCAGTTCTTC	CASCMDRGSYNEQFF
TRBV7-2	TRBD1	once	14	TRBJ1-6	TGTGCCAGCAGCTCTTTCCAGGGGGCTTCACCCCTCCACTTT	CASSSFQGASPLHF
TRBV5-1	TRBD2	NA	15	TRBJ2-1	TGCGCCAGCAGCCTTCGACTAGCGGGGTACAATGAGCAGTTCTTC	CASSLRLAGYNEQFF
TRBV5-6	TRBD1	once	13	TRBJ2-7	TGTGCCAGCAGCTCGCAGGGGGTCTACGAGCAGTACTTC	CASSSQGVYEQYF